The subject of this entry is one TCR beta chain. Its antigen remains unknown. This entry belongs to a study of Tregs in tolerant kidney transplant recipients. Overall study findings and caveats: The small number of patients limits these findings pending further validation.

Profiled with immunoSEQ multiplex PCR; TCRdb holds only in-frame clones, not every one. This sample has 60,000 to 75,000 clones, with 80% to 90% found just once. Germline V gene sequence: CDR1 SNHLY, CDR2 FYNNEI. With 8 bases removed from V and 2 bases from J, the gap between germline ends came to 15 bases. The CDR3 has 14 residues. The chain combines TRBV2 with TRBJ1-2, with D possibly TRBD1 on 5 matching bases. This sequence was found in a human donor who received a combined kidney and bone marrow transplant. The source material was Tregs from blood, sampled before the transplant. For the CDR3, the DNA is TGTGCCAGCGGGGGTTCCGGGACGAACTATGGCTACACCTTC. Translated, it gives CASGGSGTNYGYTF.